The entry that follows covers one T cell receptor (beta chain) sequence. This entry is derived from a study of Ad26.COV2.S vaccination and SARS-CoV-2 variants. Only in-frame clones appear in the TCRdb table, and some are missing; sequencing was by immunoSEQ multiplex PCR. The table includes around 450,000 clones, roughly nine tenths detected once. Stated treatment: roughly 18 received Ad26.COV2.S at low or high dose, single or two shots; about five received placebo; per-sample allocation not given. Sampling occurred on day 63 after the first vaccine or placebo injection. Trimming took off 4 bases at V and 0 bases at J, with 9 bases between the two ends. The CDR3 extends over 15 amino acids. Per germline, CDR1 LNHDA and CDR2 SQIVND (reference sequence).

The TCR originated in a person aged 18 to 65 who received the Ad26.COV2.S COVID-19 vaccine or a placebo. Sequencing was performed on peripheral blood, taken in a trial of Ad26.COV2.S vaccine versus placebo. The chain uses TRBV19 and TRBJ1-4, with D uncertain. DNA for the CDR3: TGTGCCAGTAGTACAAGAGATGCAACTAATGAAAAACTGTTTTTT. This encodes CASSTRDATNEKLFF.